This T cell receptor beta chain appears in the sequencing data of a study of blood T cell repertoires in COVID-19. Across the study: The United States, Italy and Spain provided the acute and convalescent COVID-19 samples. The cDNA or gDNA used as material had been derived from T cells, B-cell-depleted T cells, or PBMCs.

Original analysis: How many nucleated cells were present was estimated from reference gene primer amplification. Produced via immunoSEQ multiplex PCR; TCRdb's table is partial and in-frame only. That table gives V, J and clone size, and the DNA gave D and trimming. The table lists roughly 120,000 clones, more than 75% of them singletons. V shed 3 bases and J shed 1 base, with 6 bases lying between them. This CDR3 comprises 13 residues. Germline CDR1 reads KGHSH; CDR2 reads LQKENI. The material sequenced was peripheral blood. V usage is TRBV18 and J usage is TRBJ1-1; D is ambiguous. This receptor was taken from a woman between 45 and 65 years old with acute or convalescent COVID-19. This CDR3 is CASSPRENTEAFF. Here the CDR3 DNA reads TGTGCCAGCTCACCGAGGGAGAACACTGAAGCTTTCTTT.